This TCR beta chain originates from a study of shared clonotypes between healthy human individuals. V was clipped by 0 bases and J by 8 bases, with 12 bases between them. The CDR3 runs to 14 residues. Germline V gives CDR1 SGHNT, CDR2 YYREEE (reference sequence). Everyone who donated was a Caucasian adult who lived in Nashville, Tennessee. Using immunoSEQ multiplex PCR, the repertoire was profiled, and TCRdb retains in-frame clones only, with some absent. The sample comprises some 650,000 clones, about 96% of which are singletons, and roughly 0.05% rests with the top ten. Sequencing input: naive CD4+ T cells sorted from blood. Subset denoted: CD45RA+ positively selected. The chain joins TRBV5-4 to TRBJ2-1, with unresolved D. The TCR was taken from a woman in her thirties in good health. The CDR3, as DNA: TGTGCCAGCAGCTTGGTGGCTATCCCCCATGAGCAGTTCTTC. It specifies CASSLVAIPHEQFF.